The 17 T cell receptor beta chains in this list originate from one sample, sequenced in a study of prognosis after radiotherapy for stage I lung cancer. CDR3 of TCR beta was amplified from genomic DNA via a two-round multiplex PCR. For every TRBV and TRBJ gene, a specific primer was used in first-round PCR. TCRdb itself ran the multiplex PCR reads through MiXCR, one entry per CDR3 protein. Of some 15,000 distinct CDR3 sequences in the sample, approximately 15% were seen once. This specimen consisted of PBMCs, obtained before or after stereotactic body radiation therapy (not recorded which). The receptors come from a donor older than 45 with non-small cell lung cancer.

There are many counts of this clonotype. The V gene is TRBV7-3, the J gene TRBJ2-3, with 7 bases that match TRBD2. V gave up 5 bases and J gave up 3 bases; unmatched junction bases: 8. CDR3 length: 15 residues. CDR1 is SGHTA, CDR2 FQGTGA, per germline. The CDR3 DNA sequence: TGTGCCAGCAGCCCCTATGCGGGGGTAACAGATACGCAGTATTTT. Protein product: CASSPYAGVTDTQYF.

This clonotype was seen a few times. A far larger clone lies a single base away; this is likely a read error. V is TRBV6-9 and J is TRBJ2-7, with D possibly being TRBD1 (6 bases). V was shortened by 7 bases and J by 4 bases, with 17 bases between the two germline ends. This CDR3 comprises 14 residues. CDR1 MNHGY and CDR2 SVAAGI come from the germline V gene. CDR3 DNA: TGTGCCAGCAATTACTCTGGGGGCGCGTACGAGCAGTACTTC. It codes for CASNYSGGAYEQYF.

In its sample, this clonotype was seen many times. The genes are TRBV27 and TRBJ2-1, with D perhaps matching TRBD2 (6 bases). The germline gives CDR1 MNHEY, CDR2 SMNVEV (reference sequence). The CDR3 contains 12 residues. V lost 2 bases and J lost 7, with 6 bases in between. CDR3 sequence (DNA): TGTGCCAGCAGTTTACGGGGGAATGAGCAGTTCTTC. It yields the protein CASSLRGNEQFF.

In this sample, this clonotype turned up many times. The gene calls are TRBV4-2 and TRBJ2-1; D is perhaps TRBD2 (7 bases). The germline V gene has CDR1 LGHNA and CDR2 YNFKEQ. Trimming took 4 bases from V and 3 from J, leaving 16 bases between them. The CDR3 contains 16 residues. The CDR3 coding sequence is TGTGCCAGCAGCCCCATAGGGGGGGGATACTACAATGAGCAGTTCTTC. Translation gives CASSPIGGGYYNEQFF.

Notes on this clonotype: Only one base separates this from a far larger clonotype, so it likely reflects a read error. CDR3 protein: CASQRSLAGCNEQFF. In nucleotides, the CDR3 is TGTGCCAGCCAACGATCACTAGCGGGATGCAATGAGCAGTTCTTC. This chain uses TRBV6-8 with TRBJ2-1, with TRBD2 identical over 10 bases. The germline V gene has CDR1 MNHGY and CDR2 SAAAGT. The CDR3 is 15 amino acids. V was clipped by 8 bases and J by 6 bases; unmatched bases: 10.

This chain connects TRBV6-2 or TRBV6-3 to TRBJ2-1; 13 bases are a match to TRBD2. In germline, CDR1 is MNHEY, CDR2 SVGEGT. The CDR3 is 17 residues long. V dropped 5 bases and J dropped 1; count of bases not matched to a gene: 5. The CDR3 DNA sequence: TGTGCCAGCAGTGAGACTAGCGGGGGGAATTCCTACAATGAGCAGTTCTTC. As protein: CASSETSGGNSYNEQFF.

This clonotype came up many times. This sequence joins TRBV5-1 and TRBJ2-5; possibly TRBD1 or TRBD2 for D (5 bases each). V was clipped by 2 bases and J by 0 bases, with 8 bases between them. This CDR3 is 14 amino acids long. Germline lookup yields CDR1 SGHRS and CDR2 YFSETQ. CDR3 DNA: TGCGCCAGCAGCTTCGGGACGGACCAAGAGACCCAGTACTTC. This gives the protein CASSFGTDQETQYF.

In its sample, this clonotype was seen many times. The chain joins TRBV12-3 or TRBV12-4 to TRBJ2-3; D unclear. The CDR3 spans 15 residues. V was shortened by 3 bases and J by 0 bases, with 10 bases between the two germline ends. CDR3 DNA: TGTGCCAGCAGTTTGGGCGGTGCTAGCACAGATACGCAGTATTTT. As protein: CASSLGGASTDTQYF.

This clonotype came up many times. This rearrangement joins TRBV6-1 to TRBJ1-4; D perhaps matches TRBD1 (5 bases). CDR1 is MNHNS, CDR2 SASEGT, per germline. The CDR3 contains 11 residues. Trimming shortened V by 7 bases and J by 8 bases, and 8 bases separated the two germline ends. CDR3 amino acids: CASKKGEKLFF. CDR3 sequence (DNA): TGTGCCAGCAAAAAGGGGGAAAAACTGTTTTTT.

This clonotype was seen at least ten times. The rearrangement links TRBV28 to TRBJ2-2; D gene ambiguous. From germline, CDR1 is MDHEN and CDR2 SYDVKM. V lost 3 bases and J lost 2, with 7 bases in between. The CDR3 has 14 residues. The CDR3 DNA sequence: TGTGCCAGCAGTTTGTCCATAAACACCGGGGAGCTGTTTTTT. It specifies CASSLSINTGELFF.

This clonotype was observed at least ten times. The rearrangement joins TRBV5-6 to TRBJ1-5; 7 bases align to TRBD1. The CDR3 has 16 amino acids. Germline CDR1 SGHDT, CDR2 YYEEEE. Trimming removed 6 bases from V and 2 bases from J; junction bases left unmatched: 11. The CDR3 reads CASKDYRGSGNQPQHF. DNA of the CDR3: TGTGCCAGCAAGGACTACAGGGGCTCAGGCAATCAGCCCCAGCATTTT.

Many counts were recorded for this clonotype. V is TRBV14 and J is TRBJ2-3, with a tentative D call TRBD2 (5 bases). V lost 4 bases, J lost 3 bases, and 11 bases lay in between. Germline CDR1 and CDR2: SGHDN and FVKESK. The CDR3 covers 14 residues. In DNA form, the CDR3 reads TGTGCCAGCAGCCCAACTCGGGGTACAGATACGCAGTATTTT. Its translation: CASSPTRGTDTQYF.

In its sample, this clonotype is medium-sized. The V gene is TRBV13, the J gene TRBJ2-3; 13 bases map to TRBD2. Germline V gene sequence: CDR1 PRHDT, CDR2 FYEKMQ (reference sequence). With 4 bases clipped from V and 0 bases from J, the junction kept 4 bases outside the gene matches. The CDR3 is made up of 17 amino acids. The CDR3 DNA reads TGTGCCAGCAGCTCAGGACTAGCGGGAGATAGCACAGATACGCAGTATTTT. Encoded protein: CASSSGLAGDSTDTQYF.

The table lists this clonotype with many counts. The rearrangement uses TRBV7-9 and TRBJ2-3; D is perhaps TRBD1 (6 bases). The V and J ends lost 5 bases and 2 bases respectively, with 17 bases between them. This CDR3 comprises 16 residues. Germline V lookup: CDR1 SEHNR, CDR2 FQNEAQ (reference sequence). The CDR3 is CASSRTTTGDTDTQYF. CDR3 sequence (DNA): TGTGCCAGCAGCCGCACGACGACAGGAGACACAGATACGCAGTATTTT.

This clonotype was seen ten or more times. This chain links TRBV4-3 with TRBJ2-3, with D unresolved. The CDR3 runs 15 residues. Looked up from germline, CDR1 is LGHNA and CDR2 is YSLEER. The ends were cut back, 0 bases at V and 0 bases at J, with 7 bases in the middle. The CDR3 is CASSQDSASTDTQYF. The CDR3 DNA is TGCGCCAGCAGCCAAGACTCGGCTAGCACAGATACGCAGTATTTT.

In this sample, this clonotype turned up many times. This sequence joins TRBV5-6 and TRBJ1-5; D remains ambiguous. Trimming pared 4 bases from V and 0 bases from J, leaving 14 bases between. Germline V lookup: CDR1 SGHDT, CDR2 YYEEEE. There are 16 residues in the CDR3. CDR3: CASSRGSPYSNQPQHF. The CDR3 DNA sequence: TGTGCCAGCAGCCGCGGGAGCCCGTATAGCAATCAGCCCCAGCATTTT. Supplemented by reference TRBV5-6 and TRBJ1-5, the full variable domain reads DAGVTQSPTHLIKTRGQQVTLRCSPKSGHDTVSWYQQALGQGPQFIFQYYEEEERQRGNFPDRFSGHQFPNYSSELNVNALLLGDSALYLCASSRGSPYSNQPQHFGDGTRLSIL.

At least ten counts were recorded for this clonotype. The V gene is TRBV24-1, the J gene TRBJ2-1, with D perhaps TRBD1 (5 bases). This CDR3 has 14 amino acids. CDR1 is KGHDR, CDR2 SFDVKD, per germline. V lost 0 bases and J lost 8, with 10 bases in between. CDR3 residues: CATSDLLGADEQFF. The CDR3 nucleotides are TGTGCCACCAGTGATTTGTTAGGGGCCGATGAGCAGTTCTTC.